The 27 T cell receptor beta chains reported below all come from one sample, sequenced in a study of regulatory T cells in long-lasting Graves disease. Time point noted: newly diagnosed GD, antithyroid drugs for less than 3 months. PBMC-derived RNA was used for the TCR library. Through Arm-PCR of CDR3 regions and iRepertoire HTBI primers, TCR beta libraries were built. TCRdb called the multiplex PCR reads again in MiXCR, with one record for every CDR3 protein. The sample contains about 430,000 distinct CDR3 sequences, approximately 16% of which appear only once. The same data also contributed to another study, on T cells in Graves' hyperthyroidism and ophthalmopathy.

The material was peripheral blood mononuclear cells (PBMCs), obtained at new diagnosis, from a patient treated with antithyroid drugs. The receptors originated from a woman between 40 and 50 years old with Graves disease.

This clonotype was seen at least ten times. The rearrangement links TRBV7-9 to TRBJ1-2; TRBD1 might be the D (5 bases). The CDR3 loop spans 13 amino acids. Germline V gives CDR1 SEHNR, CDR2 FQNEAQ (reference sequence). Deletions cut 5 bases from V and 3 bases from J, with 10 bases between. DNA of the CDR3: TGTGCCAGCAGCCCCGGGGGGTACTATGGCTACACCTTC. It yields the protein CASSPGGYYGYTF.

In its sample, this clonotype was seen many times. The CDR3 nucleotides read TGCAGTGCTAGCTCGGGGGCACGCTACGAGCAGTACTTC. It is translated as CSASSGARYEQYF. V and J are TRBV20-1 and TRBJ2-7; D possibly matches TRBD1 or TRBD2 (6 bases each). The CDR3 is 13 amino acids. The germline V and J ends were trimmed by 3 bases and 3 bases, with 12 bases remaining between them. The germline gives CDR1 DFQATT, CDR2 SNEGSKA (reference sequence).

Many counts were recorded for this clonotype. This chain joins TRBV11-1 and TRBJ2-1; TRBD2 matches at 8 bases. Trimming removed 5 bases from V and 7 bases from J; junction bases left unmatched: 10. The CDR3 loop spans 15 amino acids. The germline V gene encodes CDR1 SGHAT and CDR2 FQDESV (reference sequence). This chain's CDR3 is CASSLELAGFNEQFF. DNA of the CDR3: TGTGCCAGCAGCCTAGAATTAGCGGGATTTAATGAGCAGTTCTTC.

Remarks on this clonotype: It may be a read error: a sequence one base away is much more abundant. The chain uses TRBV5-1 and TRBJ2-2; D is unresolved. Looked up from germline, CDR1 is SGHRS and CDR2 is YFSETQ. This CDR3 region has 16 residues. The V end lost 4 bases, the J end lost 0 bases, and 13 bases lay between the germline ends. CDR3 sequence (DNA): TGCGCCAGCAGCGGGTCAGCTTGCACGAACACCGGGGAGCTGTTTTTT. Translation: CASSGSACTNTGELFF.

This clonotype was counted only a few times. The chain joins TRBV7-9 to TRBJ2-1, with TRBD1 matching 7 bases. CDR1 and CDR2 (germline): SEHNR, FQNEAQ (reference sequence). The CDR3 covers 15 residues. Germline trimming cut 6 bases from V and 4 bases from J; bases unmatched to any gene: 9. CDR3 coding DNA: TGTGCCAGCAGACCCCGGGACAGCTCTTACAATGAGCAGTTCTTC. Translating gives CASRPRDSSYNEQFF.

This clonotype came up once. Being one base from a much bigger clone, this may be a read error. J is TRBJ2-7 and V is TRBV7-9; 10 bases align to TRBD1. Trimming took 9 bases from V and 2 from J; bases not matched to a gene: 7. The length of the CDR3 is 14 residues. Germline V gene sequence: CDR1 SEHNR, CDR2 FQNEAQ (reference sequence). CDR3 protein: CASGRTGGPYEQYV. CDR3 in DNA: TGTGCCAGTGGCCGGACAGGGGGTCCCTACGAGCAGTACGTC.

This clonotype was observed a few times. This chain joins TRBV20-1 and TRBJ2-5; D possibly corresponds to TRBD1 (6 bases). V was shortened by 6 bases and J by 5 bases, with 19 bases between the two germline ends. The germline V gene encodes CDR1 DFQATT and CDR2 SNEGSKA (reference sequence). The CDR3 consists of 14 residues. The CDR3 nucleotides are TGCAGTGCAGTGGTCACTACAGGGTCGGAGACCCAGTACTTC. Translated: CSAVVTTGSETQYF.

This clonotype has a count of ten or more. The CDR3 DNA sequence: TGTGCCAGCAGTGACGGGGCGGGAGGAGCCCTCGAGCAGTACTTC. Translating it yields CASSDGAGGALEQYF. J is TRBJ2-7 and V is TRBV2; 8 bases line up with TRBD2. CDR1 SNHLY and CDR2 FYNNEI come from the germline V gene. The CDR3 has 15 amino acids. J gave up 6 bases and V 3 bases, and 10 bases lay outside the gene matches.

Ten or more counts support this clonotype. The rearrangement links TRBV19 to TRBJ1-5, with a tentative D call TRBD1 (6 bases). The CDR3 extends over 14 amino acids. The V end lost 2 bases, the J end lost 5 bases, and 10 bases lay between the germline ends. The germline gives CDR1 LNHDA, CDR2 SQIVND (reference sequence). CDR3 in DNA: TGTGCCAGTAGTATAATGACAGGAGATCAGCCCCAGCATTTT. Amino acids: CASSIMTGDQPQHF.

This clonotype was seen a handful of times. The chain combines TRBV7-6 with TRBJ2-3; 8 bases fit TRBD2. Trimming cost V 5 bases and J 4 bases; bases outside gene matches: 5. Germline CDR1 is SGHVS and CDR2 is FNYEAQ. The CDR3 runs 14 residues. CDR3 nucleotides: TGTGCCAGCAGCCGGGGGGGGGCGGCAGATACGCAGTATTTT. Translation gives CASSRGGAADTQYF.

This clonotype was seen a few times. This chain connects TRBV19 to TRBJ2-1; D unclear. The CDR3 has 13 residues. CDR1 and CDR2 (germline): LNHDA, SQIVND (reference sequence). Trimming stripped 7 bases from V and 4 bases from J, with 11 bases between. This CDR3 is CASTGTTYNEQFF. Here the CDR3 DNA reads TGTGCCAGTACCGGAACAACATACAATGAGCAGTTCTTC.

This clonotype appeared many times. V is TRBV6-2 or TRBV6-3 and J is TRBJ2-2, with 10 positions matching TRBD2. Germline-derived CDR1 and CDR2 are MNHEY and SVGEGT. The CDR3 is 16 amino acids. With 6 bases clipped from V and 7 bases from J, the junction kept 11 bases outside the gene matches. CDR3 nucleotide sequence: TGTGCCAGCAGAAACGGACTAGCGGAGCGGGGCGGGGAGCTGTTTTTT. It yields the protein CASRNGLAERGGELFF.

This clonotype was counted at least ten times. The J gene is TRBJ1-1, the V gene TRBV20-1; D possibly corresponds to TRBD1 (6 bases). Germline V gene data show CDR1 as DFQATT and CDR2 as SNEGSKA (reference sequence). CDR3 length: 16 residues. Deletions cut 0 bases from V and 4 bases from J, with 18 bases between. The CDR3 coding sequence is TGCAGTGCTAGAGATCTATCGGACAGCGGAGGCACTGAAGCTTTCTTT. It yields the protein CSARDLSDSGGTEAFF.

This clonotype has at least ten counts. V is TRBV15 and J is TRBJ2-1; possible D gene TRBD1, 6 bases. Trimming removed 5 bases from V and 6 bases from J, with 14 bases in between. The CDR3 loop spans 14 amino acids. CDR1 LNHNV and CDR2 YYDKDF come from the germline V gene (reference sequence). As DNA, the CDR3 is TGTGCCACCAGCCATAACAGGGTATTCAATGAGCAGTTCTTC. Amino acids: CATSHNRVFNEQFF. The full variable domain, with the rest looked up from reference TRBV15 and TRBJ2-1, is DAMVIQNPRYQVTQFGKPVTLSCSQTLNHNVMYWYQQKSSQAPKLLFHYYDKDFNNEADTPDNFQSRRPNTSFCFLDIRSPGLGDTAMYLCATSHNRVFNEQFFGPGTRLTVL.

This clonotype was observed many times. This rearrangement joins TRBV19 to TRBJ1-5, with TRBD1 as a possible D gene (5 bases). The V and J ends lost 3 bases and 1 base respectively, with 10 bases between them. The germline V gene encodes CDR1 LNHDA and CDR2 SQIVND (reference sequence). The CDR3 consists of 15 residues. CDR3 coding DNA: TGTGCCAGTAGTATCGGGGGAGACAGCAATCAGCCCCAGCATTTT. Amino acids: CASSIGGDSNQPQHF.

Concerning this clonotype: Sequence at one end of the junction differs from germline and may be a read error. This chain connects TRBV7-9 to TRBJ1-3, with D maybe TRBD1 (5 bases). The CDR3 extends over 14 amino acids. Per germline, CDR1 SEHNR and CDR2 FQNEAQ (reference sequence). CDR3 residues: CASRLGVAGNTIYF. In DNA, the CDR3 is TGTGCCAGCAGATTAGGGGTAGCTGGAAACACCATATATTTT.

This clonotype appeared many times. The rearrangement uses TRBV27 and TRBJ2-2; 13 bases are shared with TRBD2. The CDR3 length is 16 residues. In germline, CDR1 is MNHEY, CDR2 SMNVEV (reference sequence). Losses at the gene ends were 5 bases for V and 5 bases for J; bases not matched to a gene: 5. The CDR3 DNA sequence: TGTGCCAGCAGTGAACTAGCGGGAGGGTGGACCGGGGAGCTGTTTTTT. Its protein product is CASSELAGGWTGELFF.

This clonotype was recorded at least ten times. This rearrangement joins TRBV15 to TRBJ2-5; no reliable D call. V was pared by 4 bases and J by 1 base, with 13 bases between. Germline V gene sequence: CDR1 LNHNV, CDR2 YYDKDF (reference sequence). The CDR3 consists of 15 residues. CDR3 protein: CATSNARASQETQYF. Written as DNA, the CDR3 is TGTGCCACCAGCAACGCACGGGCGAGCCAAGAGACCCAGTACTTC.

This clonotype was seen many times. This chain links TRBV15 with TRBJ2-5; 8 bases map to TRBD1. The germline V gene has CDR1 LNHNV and CDR2 YYDKDF (reference sequence). The CDR3 has 16 amino acids. Trimming cost V 0 bases and J 5 bases; bases outside gene matches: 8. CDR3 in amino acids: CATSRERTGNSETQYF. CDR3 DNA sequence: TGTGCCACCAGCAGAGAGAGGACAGGGAATAGTGAGACCCAGTACTTC.

This clonotype was seen ten or more times. V gene TRBV12-3 or TRBV12-4 combines with J gene TRBJ2-3; weak D call: TRBD2 (6 bases). Trimming removed 3 bases at V and 1 base at J, with 11 bases between. CDR3 length equals 15 residues. CDR3: CASSLTGVGTDTQYF. In DNA form, the CDR3 reads TGTGCCAGCAGTTTGACGGGAGTCGGCACAGATACGCAGTATTTT.

This clonotype was recorded many times. The V and J genes are TRBV6-1 and TRBJ2-1; a weak D match, TRBD2 (6 bases). V lost 6 bases to trimming and J lost 8 bases, with 20 bases between them. The germline CDR1 and CDR2 sequences are MNHNS and SASEGT. The CDR3 has 15 amino acids. The DNA of the CDR3 is TGTGCCAGCAGCCCGTCCGGGAGTGGTTTCGATGAGCAGTTCTTC. Amino acid sequence: CASSPSGSGFDEQFF.

The table lists this clonotype with many counts. J is TRBJ1-2 and V is TRBV9; D is unclear. Trimming cost V 4 bases and J 4 bases, with 14 bases left between them. The germline V gene has CDR1 SGDLS and CDR2 YYNGEE. The CDR3 has 14 residues. CDR3 bases: TGTGCCAGCAGCCTCTGGACGGGGAGCTATGGCTACACCTTC. Protein sequence: CASSLWTGSYGYTF.

This clonotype was seen more than once but under ten times. The chain links TRBV3-1 to TRBJ2-7; 8 nucleotides match TRBD1. After removal of 1 base from V and 5 bases from J, the junction contained 4 bases not matched to a gene. This CDR3 region has 14 residues. Germline CDR1 is LGHDT and CDR2 is YNNKEL (reference sequence). CDR3 nucleotides: TGTGCCAGCAGCCAAGTTCCAGGGGGCGACGAGCAGTACTTC. As protein: CASSQVPGGDEQYF.

This clonotype came up many times. The V and J genes are TRBV5-1 and TRBJ2-7; possibly TRBD2 for D (5 bases). The CDR3 runs to 16 residues. CDR1 is SGHRS, CDR2 YFSETQ, per germline. Between the trimmed V and J ends, which lost 0 bases and 0 bases, there was a span of 13 bases. This chain's CDR3 is CASSLDFGRASYEQYF. The CDR3 DNA is TGCGCCAGCAGCTTGGACTTCGGGCGGGCCTCCTACGAGCAGTACTTC.

This clonotype was recorded many times. The genes are TRBV19 and TRBJ2-2; 8 bases are shared with TRBD1. The CDR3 totals 14 residues. The J segment lost 4 bases and the V segment lost 4 bases, leaving 2 bases of the junction unmatched. In germline, CDR1 is LNHDA, CDR2 SQIVND (reference sequence). In nucleotides, the CDR3 is TGTGCCAGTAGTAACAGGGGGAGCACCGGGGAGCTGTTTTTT. It yields the protein CASSNRGSTGELFF.

Comment on this clonotype: It is likely a read error: a sequence one base away is far more abundant. V and J are TRBV5-5 and TRBJ2-7; D is undetermined. Germline V gene data show CDR1 as SGHKS and CDR2 as YYEKEE (reference sequence). V was cut by 0 bases and J by 7 bases, with 11 bases left in between. This CDR3 has 13 residues. This CDR3 is CASSLGWYREQYF. The DNA of the CDR3 is TGTGCCAGCAGCTTGGGCTGGTATAGGGAGCAGTACTTC.

This clonotype was seen more than once but under ten times. The genes are TRBV15 and TRBJ2-5; weak D call: TRBD2 (5 bases). Trimming pared 5 bases from V and 2 bases from J, leaving 12 bases between. The CDR3 is 14 residues long. The germline V gene has CDR1 LNHNV and CDR2 YYDKDF (reference sequence). For the CDR3, the DNA is TGTGCCACCAGCCCCCTCGGGGAACAAGAGACCCAGTACTTC. Translated, it gives CATSPLGEQETQYF. Based on the CDR3 plus reference TRBV15 and TRBJ2-5, the full variable domain is DAMVIQNPRYQVTQFGKPVTLSCSQTLNHNVMYWYQQKSSQAPKLLFHYYDKDFNNEADTPDNFQSRRPNTSFCFLDIRSPGLGDTAMYLCATSPLGEQETQYFGPGTRLLVL.